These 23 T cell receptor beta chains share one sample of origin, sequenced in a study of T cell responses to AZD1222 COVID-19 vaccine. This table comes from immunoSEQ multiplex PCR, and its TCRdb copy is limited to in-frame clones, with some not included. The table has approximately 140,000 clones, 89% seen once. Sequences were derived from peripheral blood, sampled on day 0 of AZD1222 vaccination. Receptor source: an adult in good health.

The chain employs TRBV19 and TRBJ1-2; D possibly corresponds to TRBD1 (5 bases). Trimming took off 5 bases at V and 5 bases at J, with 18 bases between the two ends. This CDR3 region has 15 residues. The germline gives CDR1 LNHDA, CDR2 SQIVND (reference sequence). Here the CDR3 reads CASSPQAAGRYGYTF. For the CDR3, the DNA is TGTGCCAGTAGTCCTCAAGCCGCAGGGAGGTATGGCTACACCTTC.

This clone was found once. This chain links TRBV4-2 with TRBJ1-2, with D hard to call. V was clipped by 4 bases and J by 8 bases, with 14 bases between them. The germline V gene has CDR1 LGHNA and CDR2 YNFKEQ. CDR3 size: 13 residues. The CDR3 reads CASSPLLGRGYTF. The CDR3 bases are TGTGCCAGCAGCCCCCTGTTAGGGAGGGGCTACACCTTC.

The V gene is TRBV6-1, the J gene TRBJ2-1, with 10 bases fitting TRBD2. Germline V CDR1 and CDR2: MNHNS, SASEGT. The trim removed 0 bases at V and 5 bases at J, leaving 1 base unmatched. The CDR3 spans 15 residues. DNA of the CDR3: TGTGCCAGCAGTGAAGCTAGCGGGGGGAACAATGAGCAGTTCTTC. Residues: CASSEASGGNNEQFF.

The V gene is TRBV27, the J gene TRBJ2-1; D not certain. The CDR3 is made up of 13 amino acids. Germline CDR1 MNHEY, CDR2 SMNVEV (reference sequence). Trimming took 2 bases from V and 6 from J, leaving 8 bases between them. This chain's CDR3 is CASSLGPRNEQFF. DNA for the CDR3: TGTGCCAGCAGTTTAGGACCACGCAATGAGCAGTTCTTC.

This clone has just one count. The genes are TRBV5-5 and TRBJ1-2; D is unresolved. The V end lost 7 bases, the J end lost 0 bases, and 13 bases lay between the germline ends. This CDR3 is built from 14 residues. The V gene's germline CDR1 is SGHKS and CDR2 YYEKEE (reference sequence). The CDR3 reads CASSNALSNYGYTF. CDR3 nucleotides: TGTGCCAGCTCGAATGCGCTATCTAACTATGGCTACACCTTC. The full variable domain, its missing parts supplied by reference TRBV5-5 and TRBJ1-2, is DAGVTQSPTHLIKTRGQQVTLRCSPISGHKSVSWYQQVLGQGPQFIFQYYEKEERGRGNFPDRFSARQFPNYSSELNVNALLLGDSALYLCASSNALSNYGYTFGSGTRLTVV.

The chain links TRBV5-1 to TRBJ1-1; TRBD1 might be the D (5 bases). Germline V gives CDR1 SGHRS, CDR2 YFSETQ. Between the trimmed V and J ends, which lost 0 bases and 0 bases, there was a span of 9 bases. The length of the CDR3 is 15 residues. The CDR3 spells CASSLVGGMNTEAFF. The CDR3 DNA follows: TGCGCCAGCAGCTTGGTCGGGGGGATGAACACTGAAGCTTTCTTT.

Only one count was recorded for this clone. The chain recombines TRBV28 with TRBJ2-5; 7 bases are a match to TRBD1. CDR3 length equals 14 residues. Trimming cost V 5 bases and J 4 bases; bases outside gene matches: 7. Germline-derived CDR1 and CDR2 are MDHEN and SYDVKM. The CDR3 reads CASSRPGTAETQYF. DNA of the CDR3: TGTGCCAGCAGTCGTCCCGGGACAGCAGAGACCCAGTACTTC.

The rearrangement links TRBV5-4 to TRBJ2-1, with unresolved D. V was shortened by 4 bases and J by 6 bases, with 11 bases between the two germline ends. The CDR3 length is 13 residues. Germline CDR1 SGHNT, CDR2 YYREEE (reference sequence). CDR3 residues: CASSLGRINEQFF. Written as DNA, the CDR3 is TGTGCCAGCAGCCTCGGACGCATCAATGAGCAGTTCTTC.

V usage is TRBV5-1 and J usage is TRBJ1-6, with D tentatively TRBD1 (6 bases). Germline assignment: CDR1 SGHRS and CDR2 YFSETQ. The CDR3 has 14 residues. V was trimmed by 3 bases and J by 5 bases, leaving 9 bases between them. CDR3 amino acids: CASSSSGDNSPLHF. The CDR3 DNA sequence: TGCGCCAGCAGCTCTTCAGGGGATAATTCACCCCTCCACTTT. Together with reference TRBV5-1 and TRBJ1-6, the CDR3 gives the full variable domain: KAGVTQTPRYLIKTRGQQVTLSCSPISGHRSVSWYQQTPGQGLQFLFEYFSETQRNKGNFPGRFSGRQFSNSRSEMNVSTLELGDSALYLCASSSSGDNSPLHFGNGTRLTVT.

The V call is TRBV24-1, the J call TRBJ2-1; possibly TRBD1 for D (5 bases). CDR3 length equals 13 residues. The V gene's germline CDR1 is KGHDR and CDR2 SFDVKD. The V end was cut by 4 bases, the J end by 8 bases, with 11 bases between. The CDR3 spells CATSDPLGDEQFF. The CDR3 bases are TGTGCCACCAGTGACCCCCTAGGGGATGAGCAGTTCTTC.

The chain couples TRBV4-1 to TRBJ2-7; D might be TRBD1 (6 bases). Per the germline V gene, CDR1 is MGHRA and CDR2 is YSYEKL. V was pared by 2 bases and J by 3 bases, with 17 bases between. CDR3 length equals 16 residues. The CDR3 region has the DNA TGCGCCAGCAGCCAACAGCTGGGACAAAAGCTCTACGAGCAGTACTTC. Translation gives CASSQQLGQKLYEQYF.

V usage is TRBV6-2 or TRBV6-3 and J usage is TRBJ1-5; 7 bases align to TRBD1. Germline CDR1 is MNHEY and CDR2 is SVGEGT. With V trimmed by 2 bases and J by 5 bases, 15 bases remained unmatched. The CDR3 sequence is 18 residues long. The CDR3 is CASSYLAGDSLVDQPQHF. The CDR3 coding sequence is TGTGCCAGCAGTTACCTCGCGGGGGACAGCTTGGTGGATCAGCCCCAGCATTTT.

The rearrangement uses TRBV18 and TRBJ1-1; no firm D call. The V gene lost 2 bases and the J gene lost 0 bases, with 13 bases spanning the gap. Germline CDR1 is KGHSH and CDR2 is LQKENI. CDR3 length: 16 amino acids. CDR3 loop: CASSPSGPALNTEAFF. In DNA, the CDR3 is TGTGCCAGCTCACCATCCGGTCCAGCTTTGAACACTGAAGCTTTCTTT.

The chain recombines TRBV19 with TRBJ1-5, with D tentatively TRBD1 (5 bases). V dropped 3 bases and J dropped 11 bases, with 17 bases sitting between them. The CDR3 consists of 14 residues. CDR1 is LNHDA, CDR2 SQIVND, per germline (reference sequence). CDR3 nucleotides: TGTGCCAGTAGTATTGCACAGGCCGGACCCGCCCAGCATTTT. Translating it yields CASSIAQAGPAQHF.

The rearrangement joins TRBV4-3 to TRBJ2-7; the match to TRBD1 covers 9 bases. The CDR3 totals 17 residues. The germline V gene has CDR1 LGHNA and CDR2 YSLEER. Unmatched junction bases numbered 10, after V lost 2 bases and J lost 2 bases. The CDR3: CASSQPEGQGPTYEQYF. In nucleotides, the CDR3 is TGCGCCAGCAGCCAACCAGAGGGACAGGGTCCCACCTACGAGCAGTACTTC.

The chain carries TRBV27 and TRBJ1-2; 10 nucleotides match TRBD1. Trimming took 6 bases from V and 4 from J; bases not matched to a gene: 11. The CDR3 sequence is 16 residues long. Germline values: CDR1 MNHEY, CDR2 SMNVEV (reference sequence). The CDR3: CASRGPRQGAGYGYTF. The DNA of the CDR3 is TGTGCCAGCAGAGGCCCCCGACAGGGGGCAGGCTATGGCTACACCTTC.

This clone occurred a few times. Here the CDR3 reads CASSLGGQIRETQYF. The CDR3 DNA sequence: TGTGCCAGCAGCTTAGGGGGGCAGATACGGGAGACCCAGTACTTC. The genes are TRBV7-9 and TRBJ2-5, with a tentative D call TRBD1 (6 bases). Germline values: CDR1 SEHNR, CDR2 FQNEAQ (reference sequence). The ends were cut back, 1 base at V and 5 bases at J, with 14 bases in the middle. The CDR3 has 15 amino acids.

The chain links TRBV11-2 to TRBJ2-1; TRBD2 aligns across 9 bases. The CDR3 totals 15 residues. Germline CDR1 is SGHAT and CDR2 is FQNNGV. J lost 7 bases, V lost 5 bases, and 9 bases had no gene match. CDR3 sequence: CASSPVGGGANEQFF. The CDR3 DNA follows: TGTGCCAGCAGCCCCGTGGGCGGGGGGGCAAATGAGCAGTTCTTC. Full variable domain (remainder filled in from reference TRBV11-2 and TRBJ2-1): EAGVAQSPRYKIIEKRQSVAFWCNPISGHATLYWYQQILGQGPKLLIQFQNNGVVDDSQLPKDRFSAERLKGVDSTLKIQPAKLEDSAVYLCASSPVGGGANEQFFGPGTRLTVL.

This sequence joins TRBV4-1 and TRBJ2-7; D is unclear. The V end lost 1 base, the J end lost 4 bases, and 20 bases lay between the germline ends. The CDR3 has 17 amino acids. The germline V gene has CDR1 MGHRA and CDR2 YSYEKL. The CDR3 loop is CASSQGGSGGAFYEQYF. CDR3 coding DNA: TGCGCCAGCAGCCAAGGAGGTTCGGGCGGTGCGTTTTACGAGCAGTACTTC.

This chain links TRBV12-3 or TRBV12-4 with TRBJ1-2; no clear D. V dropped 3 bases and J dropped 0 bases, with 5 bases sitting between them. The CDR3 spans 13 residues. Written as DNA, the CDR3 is TGTGCCAGCAGTTTGACACCTAACTATGGCTACACCTTC. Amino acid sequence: CASSLTPNYGYTF.

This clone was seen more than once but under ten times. Here the CDR3 DNA reads TGCGCCAGCAGCCCAACAGGGAGTTCCTACAATGAGCAGTTCTTC. It codes for CASSPTGSSYNEQFF. The rearrangement links TRBV5-1 to TRBJ2-1, with a possible D match to TRBD1 (6 bases). Germline V gene data show CDR1 as SGHRS and CDR2 as YFSETQ. The V end was cut by 4 bases, the J end by 1 base, with 12 bases between. CDR3 size: 15 residues. Combining the CDR3 with reference TRBV5-1 and TRBJ2-1 gives the whole variable domain KAGVTQTPRYLIKTRGQQVTLSCSPISGHRSVSWYQQTPGQGLQFLFEYFSETQRNKGNFPGRFSGRQFSNSRSEMNVSTLELGDSALYLCASSPTGSSYNEQFFGPGTRLTVL.

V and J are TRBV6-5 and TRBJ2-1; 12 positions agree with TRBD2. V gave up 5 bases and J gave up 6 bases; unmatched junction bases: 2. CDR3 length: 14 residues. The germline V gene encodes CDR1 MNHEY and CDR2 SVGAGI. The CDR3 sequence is CASSRLAGANEQFF. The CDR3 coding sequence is TGTGCCAGCAGTAGACTAGCGGGAGCCAATGAGCAGTTCTTC.

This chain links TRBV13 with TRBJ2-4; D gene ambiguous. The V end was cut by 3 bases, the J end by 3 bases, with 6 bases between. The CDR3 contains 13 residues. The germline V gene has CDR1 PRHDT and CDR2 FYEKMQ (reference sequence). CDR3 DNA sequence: TGTGCCAGCAGCTTCTGGTTCAAAAACATTCAGTACTTC. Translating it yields CASSFWFKNIQYF.